The present T cell receptor beta chain was sequenced within a study of T cell changes during pregnancy in multiple sclerosis. The protocol was immunoSEQ multiplex PCR, while the TCRdb copy is restricted to in-frame clones and leaves out a portion. The sample includes around 80,000 clones, roughly 94% of them seen just once. The CDR3 has 14 amino acids. Unmatched junction bases numbered 6, after V lost 3 bases and J lost 9 bases. Germline V CDR1 and CDR2: SGHDT, YYEEEE. The receptor comes from a female donor with multiple sclerosis, enrolled in a pregnancy study. V and J are TRBV5-6 and TRBJ1-3, with 10 bases identical to TRBD1. The sequencing here drew on peripheral blood, taken before pregnancy. CDR3 residues: CASSWDRGVGTIYF. The DNA for the CDR3 is TGTGCCAGCAGCTGGGACAGGGGAGTCGGCACCATATATTTT.